This T cell receptor beta chain was sequenced for a study of T-cell reconstitution after alpha-beta-depleted transplantation in children. For TCRbeta, the library was prepared with unique molecular identifiers. TCRdb re-derived calls from the PCR reads in MiXCR, one entry per CDR3 protein. Of 640,000 or so distinct CDR3 sequences in the sample, around a sixth are singletons; the top ten hold 1.1%. This clonotype has a count of ten or more. The sample in question was PBMCs from the stem cell graft donor, obtained from the stem cell graft. The source is a human donor who donated a stem cell graft to a child with acute myeloid leukemia.

CDR3 coding DNA: TGTGCCAGCAGCCTCTTCACATCTGGCGAGGACGAGCAGTACTTC. Protein: CASSLFTSGEDEQYF. The chain employs TRBV13 and TRBJ2-7; D gene uncertain. Germline V gene data show CDR1 as PRHDT and CDR2 as FYEKMQ (reference sequence). Trimming shortened V by 5 bases and J by 5 bases, and 19 bases separated the two germline ends. The CDR3 has 15 residues.